This T cell receptor beta chain was recovered during a study of Ad26.COV2.S vaccination and SARS-CoV-2 variants. Study-level findings and limits: TCR breadth and depth analyses may have underestimated total T cell responses. Placebo and vaccine recipients had non-spike TCR breadth that was similar.

Trimming stripped 4 bases from V and 0 bases from J, with 4 bases between. The germline gives CDR1 LNHDA, CDR2 SQIVND (reference sequence). This CDR3 has 13 residues. The repertoire was sequenced with immunoSEQ multiplex PCR; TCRdb's copy has only in-frame clones and lacks some. The table records over 110,000 clones, roughly 85% of them present only once. Details on this clone: What it binds is unknown.

The receptor was derived from a human donor who had recovered from COVID-19. The material sequenced was peripheral blood, taken after recovery from COVID-19. The chain links TRBV19 to TRBJ2-1, with no clear D. The CDR3: CASSTVSYNEQFF. CDR3 nucleotides: TGTGCCAGTAGTACAGTCTCCTACAATGAGCAGTTCTTC.